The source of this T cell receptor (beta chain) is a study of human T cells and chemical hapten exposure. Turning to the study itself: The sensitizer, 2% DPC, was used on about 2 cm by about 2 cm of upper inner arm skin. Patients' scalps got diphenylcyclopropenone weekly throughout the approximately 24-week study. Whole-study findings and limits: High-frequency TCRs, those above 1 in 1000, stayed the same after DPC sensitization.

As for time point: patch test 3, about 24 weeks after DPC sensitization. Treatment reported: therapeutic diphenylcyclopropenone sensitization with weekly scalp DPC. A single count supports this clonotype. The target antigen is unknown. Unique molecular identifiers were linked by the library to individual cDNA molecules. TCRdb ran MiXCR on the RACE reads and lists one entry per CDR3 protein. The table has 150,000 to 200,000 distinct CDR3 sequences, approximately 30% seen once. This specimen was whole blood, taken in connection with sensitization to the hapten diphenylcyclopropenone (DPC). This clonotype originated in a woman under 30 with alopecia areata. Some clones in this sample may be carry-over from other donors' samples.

CDR3 amino acids: CASLSGVGNEQFF. The CDR3 DNA reads as TGTGCCAGCCTTAGCGGGGTCGGGAATGAGCAGTTCTTC. The chain couples TRBV6-2 or TRBV6-3 to TRBJ2-1, with 8 positions matching TRBD2. The germline CDR1 and CDR2 sequences are MNHEY and SVGEGT. This CDR3 spans 13 amino acids. J was trimmed by 7 bases and V by 8 bases; bases with no gene match: 7.